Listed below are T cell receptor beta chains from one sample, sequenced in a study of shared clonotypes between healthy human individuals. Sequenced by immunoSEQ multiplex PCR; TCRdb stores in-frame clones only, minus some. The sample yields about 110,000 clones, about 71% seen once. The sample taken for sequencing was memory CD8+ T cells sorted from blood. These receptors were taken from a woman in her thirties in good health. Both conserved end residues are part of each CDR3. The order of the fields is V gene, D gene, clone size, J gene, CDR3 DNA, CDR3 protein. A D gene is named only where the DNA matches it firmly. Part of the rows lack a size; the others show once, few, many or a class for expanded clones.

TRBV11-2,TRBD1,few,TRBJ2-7,TGTGCCAGCAGCTCCACAGGGGCCCACGAGCAGTACTTC,CASSSTGAHEQYF
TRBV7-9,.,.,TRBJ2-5,TGTGCCAGCAGGCCCGACAGTTTTCAAGAGACCCAGTACTTC,CASRPDSFQETQYF
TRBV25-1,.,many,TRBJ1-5,TGTGCCAGCAGTCACGAGGATAGCAATCAGCCCCAGCATTTT,CASSHEDSNQPQHF
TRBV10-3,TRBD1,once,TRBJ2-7,TGTGCCATCAGTGAGTCGACCAGGGGGCTGTGGGAGCAGTACTTC,CAISESTRGLWEQYF
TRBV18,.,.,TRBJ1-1,TGTGCCAGCTCACTAAACCCGAACACTGAAGCTTTCTTT,CASSLNPNTEAFF
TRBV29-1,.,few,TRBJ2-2,TGCAGCGGCATGGGATCGATCCCCGGGGAGCTGTTTTTT,CSGMGSIPGELFF
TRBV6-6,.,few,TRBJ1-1,TGTGCCAGCAGTAAAAGGCGGGACGCTATTTACACTGAAGCTTTCTTT,CASSKRRDAIYTEAFF
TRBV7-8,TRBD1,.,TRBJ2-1,TGTGCCAGCGGATGGACAGGCTCCAACAATGAGCAGTTCTTC,CASGWTGSNNEQFF
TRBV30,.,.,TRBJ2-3,TGTGCCTGGAGCCGCGGGTCCATCCAAACAGATACGCAGTATTTT,CAWSRGSIQTDTQYF
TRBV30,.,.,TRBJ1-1,TGTGCCTGGAGTACTCAGGTTCACACTGAAGCTTTCTTT,CAWSTQVHTEAFF
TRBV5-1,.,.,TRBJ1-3,TGCGCCAGCAGCCACCTCGGGGGAAACACCATATATTTT,CASSHLGGNTIYF
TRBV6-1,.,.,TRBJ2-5,TGTGCCAGCAGTGAAGCTTCCTACGGGGGAAACGTAGAGACCCAGTACTTC,CASSEASYGGNVETQYF
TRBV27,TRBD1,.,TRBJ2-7,TGTGCCAGCAGTAGAAGGGGGCTCCGGAACGAGCAGTACTTC,CASSRRGLRNEQYF
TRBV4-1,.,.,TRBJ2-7,TGCGCCAGCAGCCAAGAATTTTGGCTAGCGAGGCTCTCCTACGAGCAGTACTTC,CASSQEFWLARLSYEQYF
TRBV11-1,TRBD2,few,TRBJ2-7,TGTGCCAGCAGCTTACTTGCGGGAGTAGGGGTGGGCGAGCAGTACTTC,CASSLLAGVGVGEQYF
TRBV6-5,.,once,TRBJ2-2,TGTGCCAGCAGTTCCGCCATGAACACCGGGGAGCTGTTTTTT,CASSSAMNTGELFF
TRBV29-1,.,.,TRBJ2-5,TGCAGCGTTGGGACAGCACAAGAGACCCAGTACTTC,CSVGTAQETQYF
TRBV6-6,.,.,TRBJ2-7,TGTGCCAGCAGCACACTGGGTTTCGAGCAGTACTTC,CASSTLGFEQYF
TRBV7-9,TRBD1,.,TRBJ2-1,TGTGCCAGCAGCCTAAGGAAGTTGGGACAGGGAACGAACAATGAGCAGTTCTTC,CASSLRKLGQGTNNEQFF
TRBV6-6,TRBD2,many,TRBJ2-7,TGTGCCAGCAGTTACGCGGGAGGGAGTTACGAGCAGTACTTC,CASSYAGGSYEQYF
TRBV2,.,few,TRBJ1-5,TGTGCCAGCAGTGCAGGGCAGCCCCAGCATTTT,CASSAGQPQHF
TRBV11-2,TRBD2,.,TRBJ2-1,TGTGCCAGCAGCTCCCCGGTCGAGCAGGGCCTAGCGGGAGGTGAGCAGTTCTTC,CASSSPVEQGLAGGEQFF
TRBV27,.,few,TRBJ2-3,TGTGCCAGCAGTCTAACGGGACTCGAGGTAGATACGCAGTATTTT,CASSLTGLEVDTQYF
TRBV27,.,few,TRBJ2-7,TGTGCCAGCAGTTTAGCGGAATCCTACGAGCAGTACTTC,CASSLAESYEQYF
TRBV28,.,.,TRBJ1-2,TGTGCCAGCAGTTGGCAGGGCCTAAACTATGGCTACACCTTC,CASSWQGLNYGYTF
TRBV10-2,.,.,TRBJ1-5,TGCGCCAGCAGTGAATACAGATATAGCAATCAGCCCCAGCATTTT,CASSEYRYSNQPQHF
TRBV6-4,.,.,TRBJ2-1,TGTGCCAGCAGTGACTTTGGCGGGTCCTACAATGAGCAGTTCTTC,CASSDFGGSYNEQFF
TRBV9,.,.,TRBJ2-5,TGTGCCAGCAGCGGGTCCTATGAGGAGACCCAGTACTTC,CASSGSYEETQYF
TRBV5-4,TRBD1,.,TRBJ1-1,TGTGCCAGCAGCTTGGGACAGGGGGAAGCTTTCTTT,CASSLGQGEAFF
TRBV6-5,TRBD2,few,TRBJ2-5,TGTGCCAGCAGTTACCAGCGGGAGGGCCCGGGTGGGACCCAGTACTTC,CASSYQREGPGGTQYF
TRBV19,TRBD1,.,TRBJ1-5,TGTGCCAGTAGTTCCGGACAGGGGGCGAAGCCCCAGCATTTT,CASSSGQGAKPQHF
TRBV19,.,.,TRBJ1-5,TGTGCCAGTAGTCCCAGACAGAGCAATCAGCCCCAGCATTTT,CASSPRQSNQPQHF
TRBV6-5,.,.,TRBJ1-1,TGTGCCAGCAGCAAACAAAACGAACGGACTGAAGCTTTCTTT,CASSKQNERTEAFF
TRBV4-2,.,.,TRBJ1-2,TGTGCCAGCAGCCAAGTGGACAACAACTATGGCTACACCTTC,CASSQVDNNYGYTF
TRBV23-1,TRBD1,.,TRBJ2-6,TGCGCCAGCAGTCAATCCGACAGGGGGATTACTGGGGCCAACGTCCTGACTTTC,CASSQSDRGITGANVLTF
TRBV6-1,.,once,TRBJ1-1,TGTGCCAGCATTAATGGCCCTCCCCGGGGGGCTTTCTTT,CASINGPPRGAFF
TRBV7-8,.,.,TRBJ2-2,TGTGCCAGCAGCTTACTGAACACCGGGGAGCTGTTTTTT,CASSLLNTGELFF
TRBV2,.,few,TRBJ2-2,TGTGCCAGCAGGTGGACTCAGAACACCGGGGAGCTGTTTTTT,CASRWTQNTGELFF
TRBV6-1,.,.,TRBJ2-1,TGTGCCAGCAGTGAACCTGAGGGGCCGAAATACAATGAGCAGTTCTTC,CASSEPEGPKYNEQFF
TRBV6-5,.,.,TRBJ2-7,TGTGCCAGCAGTTACTCGGCGACCCAAAAGGGCGAGCAGTACTTC,CASSYSATQKGEQYF
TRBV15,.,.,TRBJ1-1,TGTGCCACCAGCAGAGCAGCGAACACTGAAGCTTTCTTT,CATSRAANTEAFF
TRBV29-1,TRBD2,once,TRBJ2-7,TGCAGCGTTGAGGCGGGTTCGGGACTAGGGAACTACGAGCAGTACTTC,CSVEAGSGLGNYEQYF
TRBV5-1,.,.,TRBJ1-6,TGCGCCAGCAGCGCTTATAATTCACCCCTCCACTTT,CASSAYNSPLHF
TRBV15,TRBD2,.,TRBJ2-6,TGTGCCACCAGCAGAGACTCCGGGACTAGCCTTACTGGGGCCAACGTCCTGACTTTC,CATSRDSGTSLTGANVLTF
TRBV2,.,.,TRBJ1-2,TGTGCCAGCAGCCTCCTAGCCCCATGGGGAAACTATGGCTACACCTTC,CASSLLAPWGNYGYTF
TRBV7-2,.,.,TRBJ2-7,TGTGCCAGCAGCTACTACAGGAATGAGGGCGAGCAGTACTTC,CASSYYRNEGEQYF
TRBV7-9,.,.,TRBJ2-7,TGTGCCAGCAGCGGCCGGGCCCCGAACCACGAGCAGTACTTC,CASSGRAPNHEQYF
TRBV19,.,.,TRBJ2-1,TGTGCCAGTAGTTATTCCATCACGGTCTACAATGAGCAGTTCTTC,CASSYSITVYNEQFF
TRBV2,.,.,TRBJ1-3,TGTGCCAGCAGCGGGGGGGATGGAAACACCATATATTTT,CASSGGDGNTIYF
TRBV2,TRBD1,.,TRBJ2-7,TGTGCCAGCCGGGACAGCGAACCCTACGAGCAGTACTTC,CASRDSEPYEQYF
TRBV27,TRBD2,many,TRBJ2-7,TGTGCCAGCAGTCCAGGACTAGCGGGAGTCCACGAGCAGTACTTC,CASSPGLAGVHEQYF
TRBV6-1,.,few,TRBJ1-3,TGTGCCAGCAGTGAAGCCATGGGGGACTCTGGAAACACCATATATTTT,CASSEAMGDSGNTIYF
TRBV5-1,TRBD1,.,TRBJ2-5,TGCGCCAGCAGCGACGGGACAGGAGGAGAGACCCAGTACTTC,CASSDGTGGETQYF
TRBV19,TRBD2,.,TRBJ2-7,TGTGCCAGTAGTATAGGGCTAGCGGGAGCCTACGAGCAGTACTTC,CASSIGLAGAYEQYF
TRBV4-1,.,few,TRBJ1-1,TGCGCCAGCAGCCAAGCCCTGTATGACAGAGCTTTCTTT,CASSQALYDRAFF